This passage covers 30 T cell receptor beta chains from one sample sequenced in a study of OX40 agonist ivuxolimab in advanced cancers. Library preparation employed the immunoSEQ multiplex PCR assay. Sourced from immuneACCESS, this table was stored by TCRdb with only in-frame sequences that have V and J called. A share of the clones is absent; for the studies checked, an unresolved V gene accounts for under half, and the remainder has no known explanation. This sample gives tens of thousands of clones in total; roughly 90% of them show up just once. The top ten hold approximately 12% of the sample. The specimen was CD4+ or CD8+ T cells sorted from blood, collected in a trial of the OX40 agonist ivuxolimab. The receptors originated from an adult with an advanced solid tumor such as melanoma, head and neck, liver or kidney cancer.

The chain carries TRBV27 and TRBJ1-4, with D uncertain. V dropped 5 bases and J dropped 6 bases, with 10 bases sitting between them. The V gene's germline CDR1 is MNHEY and CDR2 SMNVEV (reference sequence). This CDR3 region has 13 residues. The CDR3 reads CASSQPPYEKLFF. The CDR3 DNA reads as TGTGCCAGCAGTCAACCGCCCTATGAAAAACTGTTTTTT. Combining the CDR3 with reference TRBV27 and TRBJ1-4 gives the whole variable domain EAQVTQNPRYLITVTGKKLTVTCSQNMNHEYMSWYRQDPGLGLRQIYYSMNVEVTDKGDVPEGYKVSRKEKRNFPLILESPSPNQTSLYFCASSQPPYEKLFFGSGTQLSVL.

The chain carries TRBV9 and TRBJ1-1; D uncertain. This CDR3 is built from 14 residues. V was clipped by 4 bases and J by 3 bases, with 13 bases between them. The V gene's germline CDR1 is SGDLS and CDR2 YYNGEE. The CDR3 region is CASSLGLSHTEAFF. DNA for the CDR3: TGTGCCAGCAGCCTCGGGCTCTCCCACACTGAAGCTTTCTTT.

CDR3 sequence (DNA): TGTGCCAGCAGCCGGGAGGGGGTCTATGGCTACACCTTC. It specifies CASSREGVYGYTF. The chain recombines TRBV7-6 with TRBJ1-2; D is perhaps TRBD1 (6 bases). V was trimmed by 5 bases and J by 4 bases, leaving 11 bases between them. Looked up from germline, CDR1 is SGHVS and CDR2 is FNYEAQ. The CDR3 contains 13 residues.

In this sample, this clone turned up a few times. This chain joins TRBV5-1 and TRBJ2-2; D not resolved. Germline-derived CDR1 and CDR2 are SGHRS and YFSETQ. The V gene lost 2 bases and the J gene lost 4 bases, with 15 bases spanning the gap. The CDR3 is 16 residues long. The CDR3 region has the DNA TGCGCCAGCAGCTTTAAATCACATCCCCTCACCGGGGAGCTGTTTTTT. This gives the protein CASSFKSHPLTGELFF.

This sequence joins TRBV6-5 and TRBJ2-5; D is undetermined. Germline CDR1 is MNHEY and CDR2 is SVGAGI. The CDR3 runs 14 residues. V was clipped by 5 bases and J by 8 bases, with 18 bases between them. The CDR3 nucleotides read TGTGCCAGCAGTCCCTTCGGCGGCCACATCACCCAGTACTTC. Residues: CASSPFGGHITQYF.

CDR3 in DNA: TGCGCCAGCAGCCAAGATCGGGGGGTCTCCTACGAGCAGTACTTC. This encodes CASSQDRGVSYEQYF. The chain couples TRBV4-1 to TRBJ2-7, with 7 positions matching TRBD2. The trim removed 0 bases at V and 0 bases at J, leaving 2 bases unmatched. The CDR3 has 15 amino acids. Germline V lookup: CDR1 MGHRA, CDR2 YSYEKL.

V usage is TRBV6-1 and J usage is TRBJ1-1; 10 bases agree with TRBD1. CDR1 is MNHNS, CDR2 SASEGT, per germline. This CDR3 has 16 residues. Trimming cost V 7 bases and J 11 bases; bases outside gene matches: 19. CDR3 sequence: CASTDPGQGWGAYAFF. The CDR3 nucleotides are TGTGCCAGCACTGATCCGGGACAGGGGTGGGGGGCCTACGCTTTCTTT.

This clone was seen a single time. The chain recombines TRBV5-4 with TRBJ2-5, with D perhaps matching TRBD1 or TRBD2 (5 bases each). Germline V gives CDR1 SGHNT, CDR2 YYREEE (reference sequence). The CDR3 length is 16 residues. V dropped 4 bases and J dropped 2 bases, with 18 bases sitting between them. CDR3 bases: TGTGCCAGCAGCGCTTTAGCCGGGACGCCACAAGAGACCCAGTACTTC. It yields the protein CASSALAGTPQETQYF.

This clone was picked up one time. The chain employs TRBV29-1 and TRBJ2-7, with TRBD1 as a possible D gene (5 bases). The CDR3 is 13 residues long. The V end lost 4 bases, the J end lost 2 bases, and 12 bases lay between the germline ends. Germline CDR1 reads SQVTM; CDR2 reads ANQGSEA. This chain's CDR3 is CSVGAGNPYEQYF. DNA for the CDR3: TGCAGCGTTGGGGCAGGGAACCCCTACGAGCAGTACTTC.

The chain carries TRBV6-5 and TRBJ2-5, with 8 bases lining up with TRBD1. The germline gives CDR1 MNHEY, CDR2 SVGAGI. The CDR3 totals 14 residues. The trim removed 2 bases at V and 4 bases at J, leaving 3 bases unmatched. In DNA, the CDR3 is TGTGCCAGCAGTTACCTACAGGGGGGAGAGACCCAGTACTTC. Translation gives CASSYLQGGETQYF.

The V and J genes are TRBV5-1 and TRBJ2-7, with D uncertain. The CDR3 is made up of 11 amino acids. Germline CDR1 SGHRS, CDR2 YFSETQ. Trimming cost V 1 base and J 5 bases, with 4 bases left between them. The DNA of the CDR3 is TGCGCCAGCAGCTTGTCCCACGAGCAGTACTTC. It yields the protein CASSLSHEQYF.

The chain has TRBV4-3 and TRBJ2-1, with no clear D. V dropped 4 bases and J dropped 8 bases, with 12 bases sitting between them. The CDR3 is 13 residues long. Germline assignment: CDR1 LGHNA and CDR2 YSLEER. The CDR3 sequence is CASSRYEVDEQFF. The DNA for the CDR3 is TGCGCCAGCAGCCGATACGAGGTAGATGAGCAGTTCTTC.

This clone was seen a handful of times. The gene calls are TRBV7-9 and TRBJ1-1; D gene ambiguous. Trimming shortened V by 1 base and J by 7 bases, and 4 bases separated the two germline ends. CDR3 length: 11 amino acids. Germline CDR1 reads SEHNR; CDR2 reads FQNEAQ (reference sequence). The CDR3 loop reads CASSLGGEAFF. The CDR3, as DNA: TGTGCCAGCAGCTTAGGGGGTGAAGCTTTCTTT.

This rearrangement joins TRBV11-1 to TRBJ2-5; 8 bases are a match to TRBD2. This CDR3 has 18 amino acids. Losses at the gene ends were 3 bases for V and 2 bases for J; bases not matched to a gene: 14. Germline loops: CDR1 SGHAT, CDR2 FQDESV (reference sequence). This CDR3 is CASSLIPQAGAFQETQYF. The CDR3 DNA is TGTGCCAGCAGCTTGATCCCCCAAGCGGGGGCCTTTCAAGAGACCCAGTACTTC.

This clone is a singleton in its sample. The chain recombines TRBV25-1 with TRBJ1-4, with D perhaps TRBD1 (5 bases). This CDR3 comprises 12 residues. Germline-derived CDR1 and CDR2 are MGHDK and SYGVNS. V was trimmed by 8 bases and J by 12 bases, leaving 16 bases between them. This CDR3 is CASPWWRGELFF. CDR3 sequence (DNA): TGTGCCAGCCCCTGGTGGAGGGGTGAACTGTTTTTT. The full variable domain, completed using reference TRBV25-1 and TRBJ1-4, is EADIYQTPRYLVIGTGKKITLECSQTMGHDKMYWYQQDPGMELHLIHYSYGVNSTEKGDLSSESTVSRIRTEHFPLTLESARPSHTSQYLCASPWWRGELFFGSGTQLSVL.

Regarding this clone: In the same sample, other DNA sequences code for this CDR3. The chain has TRBV5-6 and TRBJ2-7, with 8 bases lining up with TRBD1. Losses at the gene ends were 7 bases for V and 4 bases for J; bases not matched to a gene: 10. The CDR3 is 14 residues long. Germline values: CDR1 SGHDT, CDR2 YYEEEE. CDR3 in DNA: TGTGCCAGCTTAGGGGGGCAGGGGGCTTACGAGCAGTACTTC. Encoded protein: CASLGGQGAYEQYF.

This clone occurred many times. The chain employs TRBV19 and TRBJ1-1; no clear D. Trimming cost V 6 bases and J 1 base, with 15 bases left between them. Germline V lookup: CDR1 LNHDA, CDR2 SQIVND (reference sequence). This CDR3 has 15 amino acids. CDR3 sequence (DNA): TGTGCCAGTAGGGAACGGACGGCTCCGAACACTGAAGCTTTCTTT. Translating gives CASRERTAPNTEAFF.

The chain links TRBV7-9 to TRBJ1-4; D unclear. The CDR3 covers 12 residues. Germline CDR1 is SEHNR and CDR2 is FQNEAQ (reference sequence). Trimming stripped 6 bases from V and 7 bases from J, with 9 bases between. The CDR3 protein is CASSLAVEKLFF. The CDR3 DNA is TGTGCCAGCAGTCTCGCAGTTGAAAAACTGTTTTTT.

V is TRBV6-1 and J is TRBJ2-7; TRBD1 matches at 11 bases. In germline, CDR1 is MNHNS, CDR2 SASEGT. CDR3 size: 14 residues. V shed 7 bases, J shed 5 bases, and the junction held 7 bases outside the gene matches. The CDR3 sequence: CASTSGQGADEQYF. The CDR3 DNA follows: TGTGCCAGCACATCTGGACAGGGGGCGGACGAGCAGTACTTC.

In DNA, the CDR3 is TGTGCCAGCAGGGAAAGCCTTGGAGGAGCTGAAGCTTTCTTT. Translating it yields CASRESLGGAEAFF. The chain is built from TRBV6-5 and TRBJ1-1; no reliable D call. The CDR3 contains 14 residues. The ends were cut back, 6 bases at V and 6 bases at J, with 17 bases in the middle. CDR1 is MNHEY, CDR2 SVGAGI, per germline.

This clone is medium-sized in the sample. The V and J genes are TRBV9 and TRBJ2-5; TRBD2 agrees at 14 bases. Trimming took 4 bases from V and 4 from J; bases not matched to a gene: 6. Germline V gives CDR1 SGDLS, CDR2 YYNGEE. The CDR3 consists of 16 residues. CDR3 nucleotides: TGTGCCAGCAGCCTGACTAGCGGGGGGGCAGTAGAGACCCAGTACTTC. Its translation: CASSLTSGGAVETQYF.

The chain joins TRBV11-3 to TRBJ2-1, with unresolved D. The CDR3 spans 15 residues. Germline-derived CDR1 and CDR2 are SGHNT and YENEEA. V lost 0 bases to trimming and J lost 0 bases, with 6 bases between them. Here the CDR3 reads CASSLEVSSYNEQFF. The DNA for the CDR3 is TGTGCCAGCAGCTTAGAGGTGAGCTCCTACAATGAGCAGTTCTTC.

This clone showed up just once. J is TRBJ2-5 and V is TRBV5-1; D remains ambiguous. Germline V CDR1 and CDR2: SGHRS, YFSETQ. This CDR3 has 15 residues. Deletions cut 1 base from V and 7 bases from J, with 17 bases between. Here the CDR3 reads CASSLLGFKWGTQYF. The CDR3 bases are TGCGCCAGCAGCTTGCTGGGGTTCAAGTGGGGGACCCAGTACTTC.

The V and J genes are TRBV7-3 and TRBJ2-2; unclear D gene. The CDR3 spans 14 residues. The V gene lost 0 bases and the J gene lost 3 bases, with 5 bases spanning the gap. From germline, CDR1 is SGHTA and CDR2 FQGTGA. The CDR3 sequence is CASSLTLYTGELFF. Written as DNA, the CDR3 is TGTGCCAGCAGCTTAACTCTTTACACCGGGGAGCTGTTTTTT.

The chain employs TRBV27 and TRBJ2-1, with D perhaps matching TRBD2 (5 bases). The V end was cut by 7 bases, the J end by 2 bases, with 15 bases between. The CDR3 is made up of 15 amino acids. Germline V gives CDR1 MNHEY, CDR2 SMNVEV (reference sequence). The CDR3 region has the DNA TGTGCCAGCAAACTGACGGGGTCCCCCTACAATGAGCAGTTCTTC. It yields the protein CASKLTGSPYNEQFF.

The chain carries TRBV13 and TRBJ1-1; the D is unclear. Trimming left V 5 bases short and J 3 bases short, with 10 bases between. The CDR3 runs 13 residues. Germline V gene sequence: CDR1 PRHDT, CDR2 FYEKMQ (reference sequence). CDR3 DNA: TGTGCCAGCAGCCAGACTTCGGACACTGAAGCTTTCTTT. It codes for CASSQTSDTEAFF. The full variable domain, completed using reference TRBV13 and TRBJ1-1, is AAGVIQSPRHLIKEKRETATLKCYPIPRHDTVYWYQQGPGQDPQFLISFYEKMQSDKGSIPDRFSAQQFSDYHSELNMSSLELGDSALYFCASSQTSDTEAFFGQGTRLTVV.

The rearrangement uses TRBV4-2 and TRBJ2-7; 7 positions agree with TRBD2. The germline gives CDR1 LGHNA, CDR2 YNFKEQ. V was clipped by 0 bases and J by 3 bases; unmatched bases: 8. The CDR3 consists of 16 residues. The CDR3 is CASSQDRAGNVYEQYF. The CDR3 coding sequence is TGTGCCAGCAGCCAAGATCGAGCGGGAAATGTCTACGAGCAGTACTTC.

The chain has TRBV28 and TRBJ2-3; 9 bases align to TRBD1. This CDR3 has 22 amino acids. Trimming took 4 bases from V and 2 from J; bases not matched to a gene: 25. Germline-derived CDR1 and CDR2 are MDHEN and SYDVKM. The CDR3 protein is CASSSPILIPGQGIPNTDTQYF. CDR3 nucleotide sequence: TGTGCCAGCAGTTCCCCGATCCTTATACCGGGACAGGGAATCCCTAACACAGATACGCAGTATTTT.

The gene calls are TRBV4-3 and TRBJ2-2; either TRBD1 or TRBD2 may supply D (5 bases each). The CDR3 sequence is 16 residues long. Germline V lookup: CDR1 LGHNA, CDR2 YSLEER. V was trimmed by 1 base and J by 7 bases, leaving 16 bases between them. CDR3 protein: CASSQVQSGLGGELFF. CDR3 nucleotide sequence: TGCGCCAGCAGCCAAGTGCAATCGGGGCTTGGCGGGGAGCTGTTTTTT.

The chain carries TRBV4-3 and TRBJ1-1, with D possibly being TRBD1 (5 bases). Germline lookup yields CDR1 LGHNA and CDR2 YSLEER. Between the trimmed V and J ends, which lost 3 bases and 1 base, there was a span of 9 bases. The CDR3 consists of 14 residues. This chain's CDR3 is CASSQPTGNTEAFF. For the CDR3, the DNA is TGCGCCAGCAGCCAGCCTACAGGGAACACTGAAGCTTTCTTT.